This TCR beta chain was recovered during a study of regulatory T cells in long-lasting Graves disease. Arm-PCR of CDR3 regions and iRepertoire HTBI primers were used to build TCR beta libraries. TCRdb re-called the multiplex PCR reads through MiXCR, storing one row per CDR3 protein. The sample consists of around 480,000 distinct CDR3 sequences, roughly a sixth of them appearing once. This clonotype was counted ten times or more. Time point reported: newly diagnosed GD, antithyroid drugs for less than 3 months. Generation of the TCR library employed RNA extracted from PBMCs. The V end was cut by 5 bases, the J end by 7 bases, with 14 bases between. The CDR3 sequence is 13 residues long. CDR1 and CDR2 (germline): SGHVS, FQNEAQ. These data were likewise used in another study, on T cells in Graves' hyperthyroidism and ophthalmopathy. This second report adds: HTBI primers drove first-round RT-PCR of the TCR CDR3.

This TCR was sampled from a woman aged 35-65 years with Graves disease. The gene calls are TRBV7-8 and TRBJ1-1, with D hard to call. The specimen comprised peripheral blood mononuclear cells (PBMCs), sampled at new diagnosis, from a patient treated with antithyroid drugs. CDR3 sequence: CASSRRWGGEAFF. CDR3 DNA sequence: TGTGCCAGCAGCCGGAGGTGGGGTGGTGAAGCTTTCTTT.